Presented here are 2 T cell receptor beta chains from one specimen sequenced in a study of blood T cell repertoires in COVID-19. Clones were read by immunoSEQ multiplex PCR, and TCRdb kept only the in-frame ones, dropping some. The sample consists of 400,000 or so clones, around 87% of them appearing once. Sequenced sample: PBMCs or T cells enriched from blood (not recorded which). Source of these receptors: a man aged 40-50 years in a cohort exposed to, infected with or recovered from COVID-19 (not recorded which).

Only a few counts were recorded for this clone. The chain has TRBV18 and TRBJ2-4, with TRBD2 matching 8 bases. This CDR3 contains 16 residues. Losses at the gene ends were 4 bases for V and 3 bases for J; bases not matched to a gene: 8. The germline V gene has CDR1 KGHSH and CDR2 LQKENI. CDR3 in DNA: TGTGCCAGCTCACAAACGGGGGGGCTGGTCAAAAACATTCAGTACTTC. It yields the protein CASSQTGGLVKNIQYF.

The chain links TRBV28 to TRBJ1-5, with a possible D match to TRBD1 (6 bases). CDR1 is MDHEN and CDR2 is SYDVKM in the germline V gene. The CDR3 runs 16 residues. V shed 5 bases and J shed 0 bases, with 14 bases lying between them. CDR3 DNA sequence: TGTGCCAGCAGTAACCACGGACAGACTAGCAATCAGCCCCAGCATTTT. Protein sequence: CASSNHGQTSNQPQHF.